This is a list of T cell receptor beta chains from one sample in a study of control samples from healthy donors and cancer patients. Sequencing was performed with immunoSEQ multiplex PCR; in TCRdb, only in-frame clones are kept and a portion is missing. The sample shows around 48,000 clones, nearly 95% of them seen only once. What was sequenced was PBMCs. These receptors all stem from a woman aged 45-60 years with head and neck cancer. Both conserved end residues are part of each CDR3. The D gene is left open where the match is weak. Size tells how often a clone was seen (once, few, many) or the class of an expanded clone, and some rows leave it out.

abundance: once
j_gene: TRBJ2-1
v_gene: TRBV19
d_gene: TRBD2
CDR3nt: TGTGCCAGTAAAAGAAGCGGGAGAGGCAATGAGCAGTTCTTC
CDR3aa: CASKRSGRGNEQFF

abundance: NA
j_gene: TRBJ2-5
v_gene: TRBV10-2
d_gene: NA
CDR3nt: TGCGCCAGCAGGCGACAGTTAGAAGAGACCCAGTACTTC
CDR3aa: CASRRQLEETQYF

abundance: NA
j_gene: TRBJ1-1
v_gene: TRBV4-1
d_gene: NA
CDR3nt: TGCGCCAGCAGCCAAGTACGGTTTGTTCGGAAGCAGAACACTGAAGCTTTCTTT
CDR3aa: CASSQVRFVRKQNTEAFF

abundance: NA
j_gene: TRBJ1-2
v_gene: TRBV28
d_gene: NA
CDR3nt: TGCGCCAGTGGAAGAGGCTATGGCTACACCTTC
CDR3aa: CASGRGYGYTF

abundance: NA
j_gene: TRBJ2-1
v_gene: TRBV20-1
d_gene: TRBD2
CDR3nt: TGCAGTGCTAGTGACAGCGGGGGCCTAAGCTCCTACAATGAGCAGTTCTTC
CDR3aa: CSASDSGGLSSYNEQFF

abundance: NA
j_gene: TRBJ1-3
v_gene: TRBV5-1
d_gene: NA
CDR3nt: TGCGCCAGCAGCTTGGTCGGGGGCCCTTCTGGAAACACCATATATTTT
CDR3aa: CASSLVGGPSGNTIYF

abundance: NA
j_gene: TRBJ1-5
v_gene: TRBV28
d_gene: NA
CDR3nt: TGTGCCAGCACCCCCCTGAGGGGGGAAGGTCAGCCCCAGCATTTT
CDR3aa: CASTPLRGEGQPQHF

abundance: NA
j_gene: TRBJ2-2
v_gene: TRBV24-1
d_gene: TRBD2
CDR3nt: TGTGCCACCAGTTTATCTGGACTAGCCTCCGGGGAGCTGTTTTTT
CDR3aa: CATSLSGLASGELFF

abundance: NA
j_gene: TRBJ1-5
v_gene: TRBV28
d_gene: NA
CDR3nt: TGTGCCAGCAGTTTTCCCTTTAGCAATCAGCCCCAGCATTTT
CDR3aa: CASSFPFSNQPQHF

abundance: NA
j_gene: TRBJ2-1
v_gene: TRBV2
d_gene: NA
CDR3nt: TGTGCCAGCAGGAGATTGGGGTCCTACAATGAGCAGTTCTTC
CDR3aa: CASRRLGSYNEQFF

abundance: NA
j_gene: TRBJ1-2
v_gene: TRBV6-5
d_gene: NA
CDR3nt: TGTGCCATCGGACCTCCTCGTGGCTACACCTTC
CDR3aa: CAIGPPRGYTF

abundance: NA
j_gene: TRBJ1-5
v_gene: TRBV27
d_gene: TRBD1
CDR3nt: TGTGCCAGCAGTCCATACGGGACAGGGAGCAATCAGCCCCAGCATTTT
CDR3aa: CASSPYGTGSNQPQHF

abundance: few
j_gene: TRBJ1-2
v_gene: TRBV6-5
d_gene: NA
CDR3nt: TGTGCCAGTGACAGTCCCCCATTCTATGGCTACACCTTC
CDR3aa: CASDSPPFYGYTF

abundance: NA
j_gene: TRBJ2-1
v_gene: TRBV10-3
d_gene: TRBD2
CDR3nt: TGTGCCATCAGTGAAGGACTAGCGGGAGCAGGGGAGCAGTTCTTC
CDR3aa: CAISEGLAGAGEQFF

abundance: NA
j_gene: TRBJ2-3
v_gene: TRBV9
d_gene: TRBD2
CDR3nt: TGTGCCAGCAGCGTAGCTAGCGGGAGTGCAGATACGCAGTATTTT
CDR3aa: CASSVASGSADTQYF

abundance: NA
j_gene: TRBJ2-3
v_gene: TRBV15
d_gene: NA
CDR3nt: TGTGCCACCAGCAGAGAGGGGCAGGGCACAGATACGCAGTATTTT
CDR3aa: CATSREGQGTDTQYF

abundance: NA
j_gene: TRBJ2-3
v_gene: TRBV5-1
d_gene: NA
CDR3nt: TGCGCCAGCAGCGTGGACTACACAGATACGCAGTATTTT
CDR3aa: CASSVDYTDTQYF

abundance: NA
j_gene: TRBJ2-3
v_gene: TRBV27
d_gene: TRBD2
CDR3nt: TGTGCCAGCAGTCCCCGGGTAGCGGGGAACACAGATACGCAGTATTTT
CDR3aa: CASSPRVAGNTDTQYF

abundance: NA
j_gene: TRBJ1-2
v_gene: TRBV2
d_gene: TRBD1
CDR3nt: TGTGCCAGCAGTGAACCCGACAGGGCCGACAACTATGGCTACACCTTC
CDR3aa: CASSEPDRADNYGYTF

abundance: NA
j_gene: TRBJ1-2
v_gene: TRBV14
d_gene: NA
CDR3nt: TGTGCCAGCAGCCAAACAATCAACTATGGCTACACCTTC
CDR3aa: CASSQTINYGYTF

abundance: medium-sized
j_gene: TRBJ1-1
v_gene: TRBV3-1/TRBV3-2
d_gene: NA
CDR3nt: TGTGCCAGCAGCCAAGGGAACACTGAAGCTTTCTTT
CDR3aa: CASSQGNTEAFF

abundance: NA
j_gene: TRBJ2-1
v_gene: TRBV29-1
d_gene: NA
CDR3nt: TGCAGCGCCCTTTTGGAATCCTACAATGAGCAGTTCTTC
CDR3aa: CSALLESYNEQFF

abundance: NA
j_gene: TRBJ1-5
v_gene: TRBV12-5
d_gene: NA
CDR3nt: TGTGCTAGTGCTGAAGGAGATCAGCCCCAGCATTTT
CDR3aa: CASAEGDQPQHF

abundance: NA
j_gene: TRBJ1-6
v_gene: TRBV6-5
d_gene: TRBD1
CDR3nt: TGTGCCAGCAGTCGCAAGGGACAGGGAAATTCACCCCTCCACTTT
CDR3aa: CASSRKGQGNSPLHF

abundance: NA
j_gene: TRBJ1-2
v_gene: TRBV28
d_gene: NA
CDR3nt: TGTGCCAGCGGCCCATTACTAGCTAACTATGGCTACACCTTC
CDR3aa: CASGPLLANYGYTF

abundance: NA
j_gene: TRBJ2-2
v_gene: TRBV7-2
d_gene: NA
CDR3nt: TGTGCCAGCAGCTTACTAACTGGACGGGGAGCCGGGGAGCTGTTTTTT
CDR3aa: CASSLLTGRGAGELFF

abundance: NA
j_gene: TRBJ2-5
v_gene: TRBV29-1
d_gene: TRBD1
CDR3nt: TGCAGCGCTCCCCGACAGGGCAGTGAGACCCAGTACTTC
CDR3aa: CSAPRQGSETQYF